Sequencing of this T cell receptor (beta chain) was carried out in a study of CD8 T cells in ankylosing spondylitis. The CDR3 is 13 residues long. Germline V lookup: CDR1 MNHNS, CDR2 SASEGT. The trim removed 3 bases at V and 4 bases at J, leaving 2 bases unmatched. Findings and limits, study-wide: The study looked at matched synovial fluid samples from ankylosing spondylitis patients. Disease-linked clones were reported to be significantly enriched there. A motif of 7 or 8 highly homologous TCR beta variants was seen as apparently characteristic of ankylosing spondylitis blood.

With molecular barcodes, quantitative 5'-RACE was used to make the TCR beta libraries. TCRdb analysed the 5' RACE reads with MiXCR anew, one entry per CDR3 protein. The table includes under 850,000 distinct CDR3 sequences, 15% to 20% detected once. This clonotype has more than one count but fewer than ten. As yet, its antigen is unknown. Material: blood, either unsorted or a sorted T cell fraction (not recorded which). The genes are TRBV6-1 and TRBJ2-7; 8 bases agree with TRBD1. The clonotype comes from a male donor with ankylosing spondylitis. CDR3: CASSEHRGYEQYF. Here the CDR3 DNA reads TGTGCCAGCAGTGAGCACAGGGGGTACGAGCAGTACTTC.